This T cell receptor beta chain emerged from a study of blood T cell repertoires in COVID-19. The overall study: Acute and convalescent COVID-19 samples came from the United States, Italy and Spain. PBMCs, B-cell-depleted T cells, or T cells provided the cDNA or gDNA that made up the material.

Methods used by the authors: Estimation of nucleated cell counts relied on the amplification of reference gene primers. TCRdb's copy holds only in-frame clones and misses some; the assay was immunoSEQ multiplex PCR. D and trimming come from the DNA, and the V and J calls and clone size come from that table. The table shows fewer than 200,000 clones, with approximately 90% occurring only once. Per the germline V gene, CDR1 is MGHDK and CDR2 is SYGVNS. With 8 bases clipped from V and 5 bases from J, the junction kept 6 bases outside the gene matches. This CDR3 is built from 13 residues. Sequencing was performed on peripheral blood. The rearrangement uses TRBV25-1 and TRBJ2-7; TRBD1 matches 10 bases. This receptor was obtained from a man younger than 30 who had recovered from COVID-19. The CDR3 DNA is TGTGCCAGCGAAGGGACAGGGGTTCACGAGCAGTACTTC. Protein sequence: CASEGTGVHEQYF.